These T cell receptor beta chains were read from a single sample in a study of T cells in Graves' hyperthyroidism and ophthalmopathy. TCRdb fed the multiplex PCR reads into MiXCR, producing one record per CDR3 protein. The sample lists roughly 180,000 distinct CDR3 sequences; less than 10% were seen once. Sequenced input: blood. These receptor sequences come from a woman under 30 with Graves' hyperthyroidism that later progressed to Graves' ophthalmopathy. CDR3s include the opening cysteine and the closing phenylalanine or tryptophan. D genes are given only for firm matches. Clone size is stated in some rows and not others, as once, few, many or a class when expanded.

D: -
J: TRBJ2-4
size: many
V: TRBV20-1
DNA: TGCAGTGCTCGCAGGTCGCGGATTGGGGTGGCCAAAAACATTCAGTACTTC
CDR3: CSARRSRIGVAKNIQYF

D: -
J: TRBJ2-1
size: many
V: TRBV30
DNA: TGTGCCTGGAGGCCCCTGGGGGGAGAGCAGTTCTTC
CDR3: CAWRPLGGEQFF

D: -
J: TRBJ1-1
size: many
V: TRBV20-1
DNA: TGCAGTGCTAGTAGTGGGGCAGCAGTGAATAGTTTCTTT
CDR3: CSASSGAAVNSFF

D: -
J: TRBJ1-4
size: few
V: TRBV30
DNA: TGTGCCTGGAGTGTCACAAAGAATGAAAAACTGTTTTTT
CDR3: CAWSVTKNEKLFF

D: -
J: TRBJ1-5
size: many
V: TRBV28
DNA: TGTGCCAGCAGTTTAGACAGTCACAATCAGCCCCAGCATTTT
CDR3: CASSLDSHNQPQHF

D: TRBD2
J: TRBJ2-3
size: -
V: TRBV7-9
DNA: TGTGCCAGCAGCCCACTAGCGGGTGGAGATACGCAGTATTTT
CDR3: CASSPLAGGDTQYF

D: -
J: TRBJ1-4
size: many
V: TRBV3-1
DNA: TGTGCCAGCAGCCAAAAGGGGACCTATAATGAAAAACTGTTTTTT
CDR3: CASSQKGTYNEKLFF

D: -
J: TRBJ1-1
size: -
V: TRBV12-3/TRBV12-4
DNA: TGTGCCAGCGGCATCTTGGGGCGGATGAACACTGAAGCTTTCTTT
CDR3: CASGILGRMNTEAFF

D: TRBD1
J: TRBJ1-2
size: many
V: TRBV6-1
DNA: TGTGCCAGACCTTGTGACAGGGGATACGGCTACACCTTC
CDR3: CARPCDRGYGYTF

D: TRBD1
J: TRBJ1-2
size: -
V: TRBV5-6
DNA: TGTGCCAGCAGCCTCCCAACAGGGGGCAAGGACTATGGCTACACCTTC
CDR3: CASSLPTGGKDYGYTF

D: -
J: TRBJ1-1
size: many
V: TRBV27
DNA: TGTGCCAGCGGCTCCCGAGGAGGGAAAGCTTTCTTT
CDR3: CASGSRGGKAFF

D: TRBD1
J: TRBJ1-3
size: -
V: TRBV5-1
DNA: TGCGCCAGCAGCTTAACGACAGGGGCTGGAAACACCATATATTTT
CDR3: CASSLTTGAGNTIYF

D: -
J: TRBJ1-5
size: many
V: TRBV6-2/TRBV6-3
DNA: TGTGCCAGCAGTCGACGCAGGCGGAGGGAATTGGGTCAGCCCCAGCATTTT
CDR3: CASSRRRRRELGQPQHF

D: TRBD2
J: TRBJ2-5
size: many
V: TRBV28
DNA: TGTGCCAGCAGGGGGGGGGCCTCCGATCGCCCGCCTAGCGGGGGGGCCAAAGAGACCCAGTACTTC
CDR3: CASRGGASDRPPSGGAKETQYF

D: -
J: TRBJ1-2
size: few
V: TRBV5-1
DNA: TGCGCCAGCAGCTTTTCGGGGGGAGGCTACACCTTC
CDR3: CASSFSGGGYTF

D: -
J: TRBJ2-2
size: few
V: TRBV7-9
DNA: TGTTCACACAGGCAGGTGAACACCGGGGAGCTGTTTTTT
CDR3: CSHRQVNTGELFF

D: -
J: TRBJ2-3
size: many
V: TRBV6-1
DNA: TGTGCCAGCAGTCCCCTCGGGCGAGATACGCAGTATTTT
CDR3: CASSPLGRDTQYF

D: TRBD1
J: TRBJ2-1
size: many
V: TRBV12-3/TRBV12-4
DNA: TGTGCCAGCAGTTTTGGACAGGATTATGAGCAGTTCTTC
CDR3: CASSFGQDYEQFF

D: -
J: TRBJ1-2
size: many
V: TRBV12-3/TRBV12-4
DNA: TGTGCCAGCAGTCTTAGTGGTAACTATGGCTACACCTTC
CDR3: CASSLSGNYGYTF

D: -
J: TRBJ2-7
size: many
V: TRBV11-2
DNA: TGTGCCAGCAGCTTAGTTCGACAGATTGGCGAGCAGTACTTC
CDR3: CASSLVRQIGEQYF

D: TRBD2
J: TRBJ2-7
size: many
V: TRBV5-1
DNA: TGCGCCAGCAGCCCCCTACGCGGGGGGGCCTACGAGCAGTACTTC
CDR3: CASSPLRGGAYEQYF

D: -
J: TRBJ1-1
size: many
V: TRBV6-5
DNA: TGTGCCAGCAGTTATACTGGGAACACTGAAGCTTTCTTT
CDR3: CASSYTGNTEAFF

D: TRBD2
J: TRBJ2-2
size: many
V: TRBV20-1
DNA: TGCAGTGCTCGCCCAAGCGGGACTCTGAACACCGGGGAGCTGTTTTTT
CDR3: CSARPSGTLNTGELFF

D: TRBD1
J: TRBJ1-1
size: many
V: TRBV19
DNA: TGTGCCAGTAGTTTAGGGACAGGGGCGGTCACTGAAGCTTTCTTT
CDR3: CASSLGTGAVTEAFF

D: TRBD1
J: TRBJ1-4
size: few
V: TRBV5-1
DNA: TGCGCCAGCAGCCTGCGACAGGGCGGAAGTGAAAAACTGTTTTTT
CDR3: CASSLRQGGSEKLFF

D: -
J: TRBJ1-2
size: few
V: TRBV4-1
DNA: TGCGCCAGCAGCCAAGATTTGGGGTCCTATGGCTACACCTTC
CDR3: CASSQDLGSYGYTF

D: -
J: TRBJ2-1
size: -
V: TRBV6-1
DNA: TGTGCCAGCAGTGACGGAGGAGGGAGGAATGAGCAGTTCTTC
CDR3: CASSDGGGRNEQFF

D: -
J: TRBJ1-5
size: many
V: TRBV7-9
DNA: TGTGCCAGCAGCTTAGGGGTTGTTGGCAATCAGCCCCAGCATTTT
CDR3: CASSLGVVGNQPQHF

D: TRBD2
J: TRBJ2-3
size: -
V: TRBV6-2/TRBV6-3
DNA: TGTGCCAGCAGTTACATGACTAGCGGAAATACGCAGTATTTT
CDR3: CASSYMTSGNTQYF

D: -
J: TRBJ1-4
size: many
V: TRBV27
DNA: TGTGCCAGCAGTCATTACGACAGATTTCATAATGAAAAACTGTTTTTT
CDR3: CASSHYDRFHNEKLFF